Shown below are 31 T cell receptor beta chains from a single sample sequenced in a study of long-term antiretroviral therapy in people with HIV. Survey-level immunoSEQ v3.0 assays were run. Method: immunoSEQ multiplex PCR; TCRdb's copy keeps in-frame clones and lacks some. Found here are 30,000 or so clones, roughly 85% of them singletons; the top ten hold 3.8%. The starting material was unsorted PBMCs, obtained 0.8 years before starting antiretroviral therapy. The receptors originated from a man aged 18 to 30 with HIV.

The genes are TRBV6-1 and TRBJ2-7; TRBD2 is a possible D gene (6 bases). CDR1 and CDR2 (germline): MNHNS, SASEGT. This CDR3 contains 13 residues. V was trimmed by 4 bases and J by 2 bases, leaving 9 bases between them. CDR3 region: CASSGGGTYEQYF. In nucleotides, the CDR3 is TGTGCCAGCAGTGGGGGAGGCACCTACGAGCAGTACTTC.

CDR3 in DNA: TGTGCCAGCAGCGTAGGTACAGGGGGCGTTCGGGGTGGCTACACCTTC. This sequence encodes CASSVGTGGVRGGYTF. The V gene is TRBV9, the J gene TRBJ1-2; 9 bases match TRBD1. CDR3 length: 16 residues. The trim removed 0 bases at V and 7 bases at J, leaving 10 bases unmatched. The germline gives CDR1 SGDLS, CDR2 YYNGEE. Full variable domain (remainder filled in from reference TRBV9 and TRBJ1-2): DSGVTQTPKHLITATGQRVTLRCSPRSGDLSVYWYQQSLDQGLQFLIQYYNGEERAKGNILERFSAQQFPDLHSELNLSSLELGDSALYFCASSVGTGGVRGGYTFGSGTRLTVV.

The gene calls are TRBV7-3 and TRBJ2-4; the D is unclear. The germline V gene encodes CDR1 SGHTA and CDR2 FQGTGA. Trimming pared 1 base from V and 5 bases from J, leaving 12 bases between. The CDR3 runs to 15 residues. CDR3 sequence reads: CASSLSPDPQNIQYF. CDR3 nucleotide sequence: TGTGCCAGCAGCTTAAGTCCAGACCCCCAAAACATTCAGTACTTC. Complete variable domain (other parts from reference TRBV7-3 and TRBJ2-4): GAGVSQTPSNKVTEKGKYVELRCDPISGHTALYWYRQSLGQGPEFLIYFQGTGAADDSGLPNDRFFAVRPEGSVSTLKIQRTERGDSAVYLCASSLSPDPQNIQYFGAGTRLSVL.

The CDR3 nucleotides are TGCAGCCCTTTCTACCACACTGAAGCTTTCTTT. Translated, it gives CSPFYHTEAFF. The rearrangement joins TRBV20-1 to TRBJ1-1; D not certain. CDR1 is DFQATT, CDR2 SNEGSKA, per germline (reference sequence). The CDR3 sequence is 11 residues long.

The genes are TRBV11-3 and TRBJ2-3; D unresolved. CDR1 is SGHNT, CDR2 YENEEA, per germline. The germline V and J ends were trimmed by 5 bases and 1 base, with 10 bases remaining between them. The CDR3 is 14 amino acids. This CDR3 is CASSARRGTDTQYF. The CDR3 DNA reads TGTGCCAGCAGCGCCCGCCGGGGCACAGATACGCAGTATTTT.

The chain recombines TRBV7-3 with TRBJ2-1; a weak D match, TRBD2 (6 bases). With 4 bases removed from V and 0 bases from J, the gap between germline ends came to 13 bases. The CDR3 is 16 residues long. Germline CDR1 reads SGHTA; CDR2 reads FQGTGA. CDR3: CASSSTRASSYNEQFF. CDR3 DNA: TGTGCCAGCAGCTCGACTAGGGCTTCCTCCTACAATGAGCAGTTCTTC.

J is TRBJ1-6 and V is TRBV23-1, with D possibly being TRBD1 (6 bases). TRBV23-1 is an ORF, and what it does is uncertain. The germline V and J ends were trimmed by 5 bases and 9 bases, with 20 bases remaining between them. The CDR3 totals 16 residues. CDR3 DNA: TGCGCCAGCAGTGAAAAGGTTAGGACAGAGCCTTCACCCCTCCACTTT. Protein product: CASSEKVRTEPSPLHF.

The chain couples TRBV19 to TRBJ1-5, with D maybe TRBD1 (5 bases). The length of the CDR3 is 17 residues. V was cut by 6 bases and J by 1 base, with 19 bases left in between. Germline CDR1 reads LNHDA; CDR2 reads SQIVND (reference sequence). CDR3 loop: CASRPQGREGSNQPQHF. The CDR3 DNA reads TGTGCCAGTAGGCCCCAGGGAAGAGAAGGGAGCAATCAGCCCCAGCATTTT.

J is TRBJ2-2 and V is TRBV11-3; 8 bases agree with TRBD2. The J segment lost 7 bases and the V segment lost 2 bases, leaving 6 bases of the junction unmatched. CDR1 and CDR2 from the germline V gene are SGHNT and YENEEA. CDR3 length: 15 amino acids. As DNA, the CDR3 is TGTGCCAGCAGCTTACGAGCGGGGGTCGGCGGGGAGCTGTTTTTT. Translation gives CASSLRAGVGGELFF.

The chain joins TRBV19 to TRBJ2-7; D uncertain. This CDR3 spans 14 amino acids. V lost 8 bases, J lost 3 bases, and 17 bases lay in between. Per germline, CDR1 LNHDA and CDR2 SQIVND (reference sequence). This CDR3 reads CASSPSNEDYEQYF. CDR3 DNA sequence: TGTGCCAGTTCTCCGTCTAACGAGGACTACGAGCAGTACTTC.

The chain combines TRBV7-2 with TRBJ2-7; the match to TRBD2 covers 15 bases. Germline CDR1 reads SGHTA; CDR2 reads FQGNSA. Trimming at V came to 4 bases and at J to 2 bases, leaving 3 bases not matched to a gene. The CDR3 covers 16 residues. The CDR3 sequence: CASSSGTSGRPYEQYF. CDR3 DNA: TGTGCCAGCAGCTCCGGGACTAGCGGGAGGCCCTACGAGCAGTACTTC.

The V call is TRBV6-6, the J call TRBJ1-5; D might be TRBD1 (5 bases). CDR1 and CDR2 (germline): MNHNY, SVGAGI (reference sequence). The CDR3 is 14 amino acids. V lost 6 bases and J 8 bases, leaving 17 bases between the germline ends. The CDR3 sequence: CASRPDSSGKPQHF. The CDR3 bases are TGTGCCAGCAGGCCTGACAGCTCAGGGAAGCCCCAGCATTTT.

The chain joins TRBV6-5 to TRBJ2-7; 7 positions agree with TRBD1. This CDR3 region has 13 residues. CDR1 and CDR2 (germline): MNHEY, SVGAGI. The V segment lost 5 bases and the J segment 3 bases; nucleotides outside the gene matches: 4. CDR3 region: CASSKNRGYEQYF. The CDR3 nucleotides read TGTGCCAGCAGTAAGAACAGGGGCTACGAGCAGTACTTC.

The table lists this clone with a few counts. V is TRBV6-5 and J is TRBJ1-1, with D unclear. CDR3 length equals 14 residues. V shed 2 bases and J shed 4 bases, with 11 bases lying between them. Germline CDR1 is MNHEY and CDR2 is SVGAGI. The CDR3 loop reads CASSYGFGSTEAFF. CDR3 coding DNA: TGTGCCAGCAGTTACGGGTTCGGCTCCACTGAAGCTTTCTTT.

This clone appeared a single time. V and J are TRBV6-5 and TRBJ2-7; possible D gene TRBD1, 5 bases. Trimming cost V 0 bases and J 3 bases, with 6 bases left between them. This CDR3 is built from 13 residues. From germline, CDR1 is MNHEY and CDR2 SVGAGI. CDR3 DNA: TGTGCCAGCAGTTACTCAGGACACTACGAGCAGTACTTC. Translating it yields CASSYSGHYEQYF.

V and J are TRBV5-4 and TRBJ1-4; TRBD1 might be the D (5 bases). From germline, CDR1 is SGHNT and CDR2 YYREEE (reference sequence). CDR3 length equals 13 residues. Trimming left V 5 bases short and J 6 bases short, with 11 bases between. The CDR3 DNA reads TGTGCCAGCAGGGGGGGTGGGGATGAAAAACTGTTTTTT. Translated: CASRGGGDEKLFF.

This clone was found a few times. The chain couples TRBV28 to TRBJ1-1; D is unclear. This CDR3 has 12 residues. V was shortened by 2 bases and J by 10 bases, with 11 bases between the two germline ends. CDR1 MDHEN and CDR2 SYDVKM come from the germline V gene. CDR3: CASSLVLGVAFF. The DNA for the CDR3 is TGTGCCAGCAGTTTAGTTTTAGGTGTAGCTTTCTTT.

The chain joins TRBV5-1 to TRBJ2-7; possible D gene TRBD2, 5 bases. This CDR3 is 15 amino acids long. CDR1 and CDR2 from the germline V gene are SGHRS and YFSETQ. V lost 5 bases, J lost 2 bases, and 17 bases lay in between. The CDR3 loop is CASSPGNFRTYEQYF. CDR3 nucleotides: TGCGCCAGCAGTCCCGGGAATTTTAGGACCTACGAGCAGTACTTC.

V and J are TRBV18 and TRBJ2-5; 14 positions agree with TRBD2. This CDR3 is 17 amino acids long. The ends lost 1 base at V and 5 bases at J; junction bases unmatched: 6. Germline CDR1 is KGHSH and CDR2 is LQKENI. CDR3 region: CASSPLPGLAGEETQYF. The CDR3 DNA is TGTGCCAGCTCACCACTCCCGGGACTAGCGGGAGAGGAGACCCAGTACTTC.

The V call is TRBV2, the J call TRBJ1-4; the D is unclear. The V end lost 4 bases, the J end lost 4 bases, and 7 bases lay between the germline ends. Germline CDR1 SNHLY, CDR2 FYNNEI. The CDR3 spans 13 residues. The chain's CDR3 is CASSVEVNEKLFF. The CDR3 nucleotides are TGTGCCAGCAGTGTTGAGGTTAATGAAAAACTGTTTTTT.

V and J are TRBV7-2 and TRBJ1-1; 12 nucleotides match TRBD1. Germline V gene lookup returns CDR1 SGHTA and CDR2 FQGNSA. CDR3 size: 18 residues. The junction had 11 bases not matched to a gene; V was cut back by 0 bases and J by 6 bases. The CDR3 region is CASSLAVGTGGAMAEAFF. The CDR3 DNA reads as TGTGCCAGCAGCTTAGCGGTTGGGACAGGGGGCGCAATGGCTGAAGCTTTCTTT. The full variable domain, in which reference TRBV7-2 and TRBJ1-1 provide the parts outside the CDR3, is GAGVSQSPSNKVTEKGKDVELRCDPISGHTALYWYRQSLGQGLEFLIYFQGNSAPDKSGLPSDRFSAERTGGSVSTLTIQRTQQEDSAVYLCASSLAVGTGGAMAEAFFGQGTRLTVV.

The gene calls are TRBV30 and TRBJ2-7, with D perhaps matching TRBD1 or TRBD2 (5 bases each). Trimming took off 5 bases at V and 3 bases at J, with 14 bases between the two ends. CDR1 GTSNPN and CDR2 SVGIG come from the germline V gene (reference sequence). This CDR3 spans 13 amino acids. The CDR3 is CAWEGRGSYEQYF. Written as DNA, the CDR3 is TGTGCCTGGGAGGGACGTGGCAGCTACGAGCAGTACTTC.

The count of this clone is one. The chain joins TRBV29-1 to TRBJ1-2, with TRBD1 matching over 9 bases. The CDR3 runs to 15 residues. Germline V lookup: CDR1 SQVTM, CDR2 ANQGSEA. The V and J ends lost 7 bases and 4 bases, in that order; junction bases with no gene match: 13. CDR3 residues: CSAFSGTGSRYGYTF. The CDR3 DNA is TGCAGCGCATTCTCCGGGACAGGGTCTCGCTATGGCTACACCTTC. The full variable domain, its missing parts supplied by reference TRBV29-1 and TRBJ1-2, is SAVISQKPSRDICQRGTSLTIQCQVDSQVTMMFWYRQQPGQSLTLIATANQGSEATYESGFVIDKFPISRPNLTFSTLTVSNMSPEDSSIYLCSAFSGTGSRYGYTFGSGTRLTVV.

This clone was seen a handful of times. The CDR3 nucleotides read TGTGCCACCAGCAGAGGGGCCATCTATGGCTACACCTTC. This encodes CATSRGAIYGYTF. This chain uses TRBV15 with TRBJ1-2; unclear D gene. Germline lookup yields CDR1 LNHNV and CDR2 YYDKDF (reference sequence). This CDR3 has 13 residues. The germline V and J ends were trimmed by 1 base and 4 bases, with 7 bases remaining between them.

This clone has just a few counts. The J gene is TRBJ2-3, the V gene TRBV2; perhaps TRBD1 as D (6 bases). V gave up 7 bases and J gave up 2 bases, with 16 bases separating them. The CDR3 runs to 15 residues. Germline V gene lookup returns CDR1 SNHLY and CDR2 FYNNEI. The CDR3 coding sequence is TGTGCCAGCACCCGTAGACAGGAGTTCACAGATACGCAGTATTTT. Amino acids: CASTRRQEFTDTQYF.

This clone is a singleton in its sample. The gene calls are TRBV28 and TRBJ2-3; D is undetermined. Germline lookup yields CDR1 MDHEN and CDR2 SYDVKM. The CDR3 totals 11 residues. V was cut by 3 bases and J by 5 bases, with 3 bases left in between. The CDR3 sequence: CASSLQDTQYF. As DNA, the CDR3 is TGTGCCAGCAGTTTGCAAGATACGCAGTATTTT.

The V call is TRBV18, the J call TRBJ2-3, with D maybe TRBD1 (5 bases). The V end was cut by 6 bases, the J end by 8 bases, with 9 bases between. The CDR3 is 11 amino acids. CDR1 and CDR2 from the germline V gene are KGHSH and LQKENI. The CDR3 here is CASSPQGTQYF. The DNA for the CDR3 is TGTGCCAGCTCCCCTCAGGGTACGCAGTATTTT. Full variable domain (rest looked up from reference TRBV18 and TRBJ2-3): NAGVMQNPRHLVRRRGQEARLRCSPMKGHSHVYWYRQLPEEGLKFMVYLQKENIIDESGMPKERFSAEFPKEGPSILRIQQVVRGDSAAYFCASSPQGTQYFGPGTRLTVL.

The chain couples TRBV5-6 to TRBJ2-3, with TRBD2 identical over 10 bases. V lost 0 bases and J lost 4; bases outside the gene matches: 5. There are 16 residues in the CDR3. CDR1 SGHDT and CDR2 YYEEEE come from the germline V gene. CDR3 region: CASSLVASGGPDTQYF. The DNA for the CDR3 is TGTGCCAGCAGCTTGGTGGCTAGCGGGGGCCCAGATACGCAGTATTTT.

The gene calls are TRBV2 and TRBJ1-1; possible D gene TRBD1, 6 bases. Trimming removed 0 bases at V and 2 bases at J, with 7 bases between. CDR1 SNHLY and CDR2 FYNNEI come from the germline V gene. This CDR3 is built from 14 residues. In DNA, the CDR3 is TGTGCCAGCAGTGAAGCGGACAGAAACACTGAAGCTTTCTTT. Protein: CASSEADRNTEAFF.

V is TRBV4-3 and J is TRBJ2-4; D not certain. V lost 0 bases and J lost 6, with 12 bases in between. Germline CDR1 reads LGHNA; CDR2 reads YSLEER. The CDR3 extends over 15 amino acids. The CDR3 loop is CASSQDLEGRNIQYF. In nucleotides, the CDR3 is TGCGCCAGCAGCCAAGATCTCGAAGGAAGAAACATTCAGTACTTC.

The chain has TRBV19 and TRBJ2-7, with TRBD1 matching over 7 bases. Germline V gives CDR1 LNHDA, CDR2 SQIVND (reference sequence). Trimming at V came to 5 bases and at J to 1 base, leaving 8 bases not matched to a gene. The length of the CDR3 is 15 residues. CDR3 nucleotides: TGTGCCAGTAGTCCTCGACAGGGTTCGTCCTACGAGCAGTACTTC. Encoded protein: CASSPRQGSSYEQYF.